These 3 T cell receptor beta chains share one sample of origin, sequenced in a study of blood T cell repertoires in COVID-19. Measured with immunoSEQ multiplex PCR; TCRdb has only the in-frame clones, and not every one. Of fewer than 250,000 clones listed, less than 90% were seen once; the top ten hold 1.5% to 2%. The sample consisted of peripheral blood. The receptors were gathered from a man in his sixties or seventies with acute or convalescent COVID-19.

This chain joins TRBV12-3 or TRBV12-4 and TRBJ2-7, with D unresolved. The CDR3 spans 13 residues. V was trimmed by 8 bases and J by 3 bases, leaving 14 bases between them. CDR3 sequence reads: CASQSSSNYEQYF. CDR3 nucleotide sequence: TGTGCCAGCCAGAGTAGTAGCAACTACGAGCAGTACTTC.

The chain recombines TRBV15 with TRBJ2-7, with D possibly being TRBD2 (6 bases). Germline-derived CDR1 and CDR2 are LNHNV and YYDKDF (reference sequence). The CDR3 extends over 14 amino acids. V was shortened by 7 bases and J by 1 base, with 14 bases between the two germline ends. In DNA form, the CDR3 reads TGTGCCACCACCCCGGGAGCCTCGTCCTACGAGCAGTACTTC. Its protein product is CATTPGASSYEQYF.

The chain carries TRBV9 and TRBJ2-7; possible D gene TRBD2, 7 bases. Germline CDR1 reads SGDLS; CDR2 reads YYNGEE. The ends were cut back, 4 bases at V and 0 bases at J, with 17 bases in the middle. The CDR3 length is 16 residues. The CDR3 protein is CASSPLPGGSSYEQYF. The DNA for the CDR3 is TGTGCCAGCAGCCCCTTACCGGGGGGCTCCTCCTACGAGCAGTACTTC.